What follows are 26 T cell receptor beta chains derived from one specimen sequenced in a study of blood T cells in healthy people across ages. A second PCR, run for roughly 7 to 11 cycles, used a sample-barcoded 5' primer plus a J-beta primer mix. Each CDR3 protein gets one entry after TCRdb re-called the 5' RACE reads with MiXCR. The data contain 600,000 to 650,000 distinct CDR3 sequences, roughly 53% of them singletons. The sequenced sample was blood. These TCRs come from a man in his sixties in good health.

The V gene is TRBV10-1, the J gene TRBJ2-5; 10 nucleotides match TRBD2. The ends lost 4 bases at V and 13 bases at J; junction bases unmatched: 6. Germline CDR1 WNHNN, CDR2 SYGVQD (reference sequence). This CDR3 has 12 amino acids. CDR3 nucleotides: TGCGCCAGCAGTGGATCTAGCGGGGGCCGGTACTTC. It is translated as CASSGSSGGRYF.

V and J are TRBV24-1 and TRBJ2-3; 7 bases map to TRBD1. J lost 2 bases, V lost 0 bases, and 1 base had no gene match. CDR1 is KGHDR, CDR2 SFDVKD, per germline. The CDR3 contains 15 residues. CDR3: CATSDLGQATDTQYF. CDR3 DNA: TGTGCCACCAGTGATTTGGGACAGGCCACAGATACGCAGTATTTT.

This clonotype was observed many times. The chain uses TRBV2 and TRBJ2-5, with D uncertain. The germline V gene has CDR1 SNHLY and CDR2 FYNNEI. The CDR3 has 11 amino acids. V dropped 7 bases and J dropped 5 bases, with 8 bases sitting between them. CDR3 amino acids: CASNLRETQYF. The CDR3 region has the DNA TGTGCCAGCAACCTTCGGGAGACCCAGTACTTC.

V gene TRBV20-1 combines with J gene TRBJ2-5; TRBD2 agrees at 12 bases. V was pared by 6 bases and J by 4 bases, with 12 bases of the junction left unmatched. Germline V lookup: CDR1 DFQATT, CDR2 SNEGSKA (reference sequence). The CDR3 sequence is 16 residues long. CDR3 nucleotides: TGCAGTGCCGGGGTCCTAGCGGGGGGGCCGATAGAGACCCAGTACTTC. The encoded protein is CSAGVLAGGPIETQYF.

This clonotype was detected only a few times. This rearrangement joins TRBV20-1 to TRBJ2-5, with 7 nucleotides matching TRBD2. The CDR3 has 14 residues. Germline CDR1 reads DFQATT; CDR2 reads SNEGSKA (reference sequence). Trimming cost V 3 bases and J 5 bases; bases outside gene matches: 9. CDR3 nucleotide sequence: TGCAGTGCTAGGGGGTCTAGCGGATGGGAGACCCAGTACTTC. It codes for CSARGSSGWETQYF.

The chain links TRBV10-2 to TRBJ2-1; D may be TRBD2 (6 bases). V dropped 8 bases and J dropped 4 bases, with 18 bases sitting between them. Germline V gene lookup returns CDR1 WSHSY and CDR2 SAAADI. This CDR3 is built from 15 residues. Written as DNA, the CDR3 is TGCGCCAGCCGACCTGGGCGGGGTGTGTACAATGAGCAGTTCTTC. This gives the protein CASRPGRGVYNEQFF.

The chain links TRBV4-2 to TRBJ2-3; no reliable D call. Germline-derived CDR1 and CDR2 are LGHNA and YNFKEQ. Between the trimmed V and J ends, which lost 1 base and 5 bases, there was a span of 10 bases. The CDR3 covers 14 residues. The DNA for the CDR3 is TGTGCCAGCAGCCAAGGTGGGAACATAGATACGCAGTATTTT. Translation: CASSQGGNIDTQYF.

This chain connects TRBV24-1 to TRBJ1-2; 9 bases are shared with TRBD1. CDR1 is KGHDR and CDR2 is SFDVKD in the germline V gene. This CDR3 has 13 residues. The J segment lost 2 bases and the V segment lost 6 bases, leaving 0 bases of the junction unmatched. The CDR3 DNA sequence: TGTGCCACCAGTACAGGGGGCAACTATGGCTACACCTTC. Amino acids: CATSTGGNYGYTF.

This clonotype was detected once. J is TRBJ2-3 and V is TRBV5-1, with D tentatively TRBD1 (5 bases). Germline V gene data show CDR1 as SGHRS and CDR2 as YFSETQ. V gave up 5 bases and J gave up 1 base, with 8 bases separating them. The CDR3 extends over 13 amino acids. This chain's CDR3 is CASRGVGTDTQYF. For the CDR3, the DNA is TGCGCCAGCAGAGGGGTGGGCACAGATACGCAGTATTTT.

The chain combines TRBV20-1 with TRBJ2-3; D possibly matches TRBD1 or TRBD2 (5 bases each). This CDR3 is built from 13 residues. V was trimmed by 3 bases and J by 7 bases, leaving 14 bases between them. Germline CDR1 and CDR2: DFQATT and SNEGSKA (reference sequence). The CDR3 sequence: CSASIGLGHTQYF. Here the CDR3 DNA reads TGCAGTGCTAGTATTGGTTTGGGACATACGCAGTATTTT.

This clonotype was observed many times. CDR3 sequence reads: CASSLVEGSETQYF. The CDR3 region has the DNA TGTGCCAGCAGTTTGGTCGAAGGTTCAGAGACCCAGTACTTC. This chain joins TRBV12-3 or TRBV12-4 and TRBJ2-5; D unresolved. The CDR3 length is 14 residues. Trimming cost V 3 bases and J 4 bases, with 12 bases left between them.

The chain uses TRBV4-1 and TRBJ2-3; possible D gene TRBD2, 6 bases. The CDR3 totals 16 residues. Germline V gene lookup returns CDR1 MGHRA and CDR2 YSYEKL. V shed 1 base and J shed 1 base, with 12 bases lying between them. CDR3: CASSQVGGTGTDTQYF. The CDR3 DNA follows: TGCGCCAGCAGCCAAGTAGGAGGGACTGGCACAGATACGCAGTATTTT.

This clonotype was seen a handful of times. A much larger clone is a single base away; this may be a read error. V gene TRBV6-1 combines with J gene TRBJ2-6; TRBD1 agrees at 9 bases. V dropped 7 bases and J dropped 2; count of bases not matched to a gene: 9. This CDR3 region has 17 residues. The germline gives CDR1 MNHNS, CDR2 SASEGT. The CDR3 nucleotides are TGTGCCAGCATCCCGACAGGGGGTGTCCCTGGGGCCAACGTCCTGACTTTC. Translated, it gives CASIPTGGVPGANVLTF.

This clonotype was counted once. V usage is TRBV6-5 and J usage is TRBJ1-2; D unresolved. The CDR3 is 14 amino acids. Germline lookup yields CDR1 MNHEY and CDR2 SVGAGI. V shed 6 bases and J shed 4 bases, with 15 bases lying between them. The CDR3 region is CASRPDLSFYGYTF. The CDR3 region has the DNA TGTGCCAGCAGGCCAGACCTCTCTTTCTATGGCTACACCTTC.

J is TRBJ2-7 and V is TRBV20-1, with TRBD1 matching over 9 bases. The ends lost 1 base at V and 3 bases at J; junction bases unmatched: 4. The CDR3 spans 14 residues. CDR1 and CDR2 (germline): DFQATT, SNEGSKA (reference sequence). The CDR3 region is CSARVETGGYEQYF. CDR3 DNA: TGCAGTGCTAGAGTGGAGACAGGGGGCTACGAGCAGTACTTC.

The CDR3 here is CSASGNTEDTQYF. CDR3 DNA: TGCAGTGCTAGCGGGAATACGGAAGATACGCAGTATTTT. This sequence joins TRBV20-1 and TRBJ2-3, with D tentatively TRBD2 (5 bases). V was trimmed by 3 bases and J by 5 bases, leaving 12 bases between them. The CDR3 has 13 amino acids. The germline CDR1 and CDR2 sequences are DFQATT and SNEGSKA (reference sequence).

V usage is TRBV6-5 and J usage is TRBJ1-1; tentatively, D is TRBD1 (6 bases). Trimming shortened V by 4 bases and J by 3 bases, and 15 bases separated the two germline ends. The CDR3 has 15 amino acids. Germline loops: CDR1 MNHEY, CDR2 SVGAGI. For the CDR3, the DNA is TGTGCCAGCAGTTCCAACAGGGTCGGGTACACTGAAGCTTTCTTT. Translated, it gives CASSSNRVGYTEAFF.

On this clonotype itself: A clone one base away is much larger, so this may be a read error. V usage is TRBV4-1 and J usage is TRBJ2-5; 14 nucleotides match TRBD2. The J call may be wrong; the DNA end is better matched by TRBJ2-7. The CDR3 consists of 18 residues. The germline gives CDR1 MGHRA, CDR2 YSYEKL. As DNA, the CDR3 is TGCGCCAGCAGCCAAGAGACTAGCGGGGGGGCTATTTCTTACGAGCAGTACTTC. Its protein is CASSQETSGGAISYEQYF.

Here the CDR3 reads CASSSGLAGGVETQYF. The CDR3 DNA reads TGTGCCAGCAGTTCCGGACTAGCGGGAGGCGTGGAGACCCAGTACTTC. The chain links TRBV12-3 or TRBV12-4 to TRBJ2-7; 14 nucleotides align to TRBD2. The J call is doubtful: the DNA matches TRBJ2-5 better. The length of the CDR3 is 16 residues.

This clonotype appeared a few times. The V call is TRBV20-1, the J call TRBJ2-5; a weak D match, TRBD2 (6 bases). The CDR3 totals 14 residues. Germline V lookup: CDR1 DFQATT, CDR2 SNEGSKA (reference sequence). V dropped 3 bases and J dropped 5 bases, with 16 bases sitting between them. DNA of the CDR3: TGCAGTGCTAGTAATGCGGGGATCCAGGAGACCCAGTACTTC. Its translation: CSASNAGIQETQYF.

The chain uses TRBV20-1 and TRBJ1-1; D perhaps matches TRBD1 (6 bases). Germline V CDR1 and CDR2: DFQATT, SNEGSKA (reference sequence). Trimming took off 4 bases at V and 0 bases at J, with 18 bases between the two ends. The CDR3 length is 16 residues. The CDR3 loop is CSAKRGGGRMNTEAFF. The CDR3 bases are TGCAGTGCTAAGAGGGGGGGCGGTAGGATGAACACTGAAGCTTTCTTT.

The gene calls are TRBV12-3 or TRBV12-4 and TRBJ1-5, with D perhaps matching TRBD1 (5 bases). This CDR3 comprises 13 residues. The V end was cut by 2 bases, the J end by 7 bases, with 9 bases between. The CDR3 loop reads CASSLSRDQPQHF. The CDR3 bases are TGTGCCAGCAGTTTAAGCAGGGACCAGCCCCAGCATTTT.

This clonotype has more than one count but fewer than ten. The J gene is TRBJ1-2, the V gene TRBV4-1; a weak D match, TRBD1 (6 bases). This CDR3 is 16 amino acids long. The germline CDR1 and CDR2 sequences are MGHRA and YSYEKL. V shed 4 bases and J shed 5 bases, with 20 bases lying between them. This chain's CDR3 is CASSLPDSAVGYGYTF. In DNA form, the CDR3 reads TGCGCCAGCAGCCTCCCGGACAGCGCCGTTGGGTATGGCTACACCTTC.

V is TRBV25-1 and J is TRBJ1-2; D not certain. Germline V gene data show CDR1 as MGHDK and CDR2 as SYGVNS. The CDR3 spans 12 residues. Trimming pared 6 bases from V and 1 base from J, leaving 6 bases between. The DNA for the CDR3 is TGTGCCAGCAGGGACGTTAACTATGGCTACACCTTC. It translates to CASRDVNYGYTF.

The CDR3 protein is CASSGTRGTQETQYF. The DNA for the CDR3 is TGTGCCAGCAGTGGTACGCGGGGGACCCAAGAGACCCAGTACTTC. The chain joins TRBV12-3 or TRBV12-4 to TRBJ2-5; 7 positions agree with TRBD2. This CDR3 contains 15 residues. V lost 5 bases to trimming and J lost 1 base; unmatched junction nucleotides: 7.

This chain joins TRBV20-1 and TRBJ1-5; maybe TRBD1 (5 bases). Germline CDR1 reads DFQATT; CDR2 reads SNEGSKA (reference sequence). The CDR3 has 14 amino acids. Trimming removed 4 bases at V and 4 bases at J, with 14 bases between. This CDR3 is CSATRPGGNQPQHF. CDR3 sequence (DNA): TGCAGTGCTACAAGACCCGGGGGTAATCAGCCCCAGCATTTT.